This TCR beta chain came from a study of blood T cell repertoires in COVID-19. CDR3 length equals 14 residues. V shed 0 bases and J shed 2 bases, with 8 bases lying between them. CDR1 MGHRA and CDR2 YSYEKL come from the germline V gene. Assay: immunoSEQ multiplex PCR; the TCRdb copy retains only in-frame clones and omits some. The sample contains around 160,000 clones, 85% to 90% of which appear only once. The chain links TRBV4-1 to TRBJ2-7; D perhaps matches TRBD2 (5 bases). This TCR came from a man younger than 35 with COVID-19, enrolled during active disease. Sequencing was carried out using peripheral blood. The CDR3 here is CASSQDPGAYEQYF. The CDR3 coding sequence is TGCGCCAGCAGCCAAGACCCCGGGGCCTACGAGCAGTACTTC.